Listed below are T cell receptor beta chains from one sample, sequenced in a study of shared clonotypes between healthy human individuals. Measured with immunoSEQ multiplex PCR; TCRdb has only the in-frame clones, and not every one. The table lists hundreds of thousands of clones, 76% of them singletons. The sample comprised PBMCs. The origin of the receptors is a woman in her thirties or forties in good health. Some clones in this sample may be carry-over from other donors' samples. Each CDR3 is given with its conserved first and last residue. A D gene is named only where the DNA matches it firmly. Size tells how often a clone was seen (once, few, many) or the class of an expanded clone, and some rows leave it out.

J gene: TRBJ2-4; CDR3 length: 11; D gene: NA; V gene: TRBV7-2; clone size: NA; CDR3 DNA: TGTGCCAGCAGCTTTTTGGACATTCAGTACTTC; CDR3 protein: CASSFLDIQYF
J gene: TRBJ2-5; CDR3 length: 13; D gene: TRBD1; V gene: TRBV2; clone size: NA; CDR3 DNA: TGTGCCAGCAGCCCTGGGACAGGGGAGACCCAGTACTTC; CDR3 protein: CASSPGTGETQYF
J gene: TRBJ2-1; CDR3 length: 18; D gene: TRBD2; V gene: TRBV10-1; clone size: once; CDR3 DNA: TGCGCCAGCAGTGATGCACTAGCGGGAGGGCTATCCTACAATGAGCAGTTCTTC; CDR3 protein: CASSDALAGGLSYNEQFF
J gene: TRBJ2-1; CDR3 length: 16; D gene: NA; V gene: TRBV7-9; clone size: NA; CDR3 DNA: TGTGCCAGCAGCTTAGTACTAGCCGCCGCCTTCAATGAGCAGTTCTTC; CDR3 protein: CASSLVLAAAFNEQFF
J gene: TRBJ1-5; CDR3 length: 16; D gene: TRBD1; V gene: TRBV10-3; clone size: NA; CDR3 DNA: TGTGCCATCAGTACCGGGACAGGGACCAGCAATCAGCCCCAGCATTTT; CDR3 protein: CAISTGTGTSNQPQHF
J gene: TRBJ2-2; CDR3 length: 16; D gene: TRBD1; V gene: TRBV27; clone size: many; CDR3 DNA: TGTGCCAGCAGTCTACGGGACAGCTACTTTACCGGGGAGCTGTTTTTT; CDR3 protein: CASSLRDSYFTGELFF
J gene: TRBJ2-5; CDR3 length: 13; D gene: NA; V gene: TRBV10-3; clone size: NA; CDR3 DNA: TGTGCCATCAACCAAGGACAGCAAGAGACCCAGTACTTC; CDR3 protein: CAINQGQQETQYF
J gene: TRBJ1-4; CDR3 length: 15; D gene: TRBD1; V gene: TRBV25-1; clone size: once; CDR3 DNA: TGTGCCAGCACCTCGACAGGGGGCTATTATGAAAAACTGTTTTTT; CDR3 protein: CASTSTGGYYEKLFF
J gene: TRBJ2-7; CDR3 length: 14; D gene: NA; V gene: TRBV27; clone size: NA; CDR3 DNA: TGTGCCAGCAGTCCCACCGGACCTTCCTACGAGCAGTACTTC; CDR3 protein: CASSPTGPSYEQYF
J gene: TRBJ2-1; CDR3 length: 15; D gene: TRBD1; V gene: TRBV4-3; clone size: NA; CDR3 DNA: TGCGCCAGCAGCCAAGGGGGGCAGGGGGATCTCGAGCAGTTCTTC; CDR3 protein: CASSQGGQGDLEQFF
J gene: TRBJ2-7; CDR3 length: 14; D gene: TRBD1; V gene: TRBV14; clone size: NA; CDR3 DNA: TGTGCCAGCAGTGCCGGGACAGGAAAGTACGAGCAGTACTTT; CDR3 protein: CASSAGTGKYEQYF
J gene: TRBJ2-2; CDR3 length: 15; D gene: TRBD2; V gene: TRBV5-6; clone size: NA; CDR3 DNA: TGTGCCAGCAGCCAGGGACTAGCGAACACCGGGGAGCTGTTTTTT; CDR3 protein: CASSQGLANTGELFF
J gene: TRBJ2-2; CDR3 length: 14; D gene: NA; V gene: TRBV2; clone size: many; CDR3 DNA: TGTGCCAGCAGGAGGGACTCGAGGATCGGGGAGCTGTTTTTT; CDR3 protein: CASRRDSRIGELFF
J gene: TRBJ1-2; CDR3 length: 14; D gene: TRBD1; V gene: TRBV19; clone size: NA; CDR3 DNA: TGTGCCAGTAGTACCGGGACAGGGGGATTTGGCTACACCTTC; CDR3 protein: CASSTGTGGFGYTF
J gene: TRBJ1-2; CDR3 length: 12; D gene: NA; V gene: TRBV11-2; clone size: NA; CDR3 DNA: TGTGCCAGCAGCTTAGCGGGCTATGGCTACACCTTC; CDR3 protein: CASSLAGYGYTF
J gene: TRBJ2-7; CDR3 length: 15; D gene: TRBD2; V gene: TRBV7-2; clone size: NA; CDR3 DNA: TGTGCCAGCAGCTTGGGTCCGGGAGGGCCCTACGAGCAGTACTTC; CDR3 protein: CASSLGPGGPYEQYF
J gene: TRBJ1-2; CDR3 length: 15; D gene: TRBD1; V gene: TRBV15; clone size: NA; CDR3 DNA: TGTGCCACCAGCAGAAAAGGACAGGGGATCTATGGCTACACCTTC; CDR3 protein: CATSRKGQGIYGYTF
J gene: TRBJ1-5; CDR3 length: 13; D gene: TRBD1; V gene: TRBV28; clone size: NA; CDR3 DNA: TGTGCCAGCAGTTTGGGCAGGGGGCAGCCCCAGCATTTT; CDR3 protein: CASSLGRGQPQHF
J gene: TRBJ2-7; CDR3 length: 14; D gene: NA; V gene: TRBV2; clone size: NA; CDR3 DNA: TGTGCCAGCAGTGAGGGGGGTTATGAGTACGAGCAGTACTTC; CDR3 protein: CASSEGGYEYEQYF
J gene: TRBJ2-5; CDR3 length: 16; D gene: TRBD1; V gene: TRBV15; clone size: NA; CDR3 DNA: TGTGCCACCAGCAGGGACACTTTAGGGGGCGGGGAGACCCAGTACTTC; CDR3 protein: CATSRDTLGGGETQYF
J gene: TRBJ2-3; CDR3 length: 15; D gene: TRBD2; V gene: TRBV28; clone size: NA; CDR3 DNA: TGTGCCACGTCTAGCGGGAGGGCCGGGGCAGATACGCAGTATTTT; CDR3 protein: CATSSGRAGADTQYF
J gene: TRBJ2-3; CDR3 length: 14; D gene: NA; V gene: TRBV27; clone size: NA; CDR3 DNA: TGTGCCAGCGGGGCAAGGACAGTCACAGATACGCAGTATTTT; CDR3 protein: CASGARTVTDTQYF
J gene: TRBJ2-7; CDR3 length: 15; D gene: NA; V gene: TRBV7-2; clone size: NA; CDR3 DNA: TGTGCCAGCAGCTTAGCCAGTCTCCCCCATGAGGAGCAGTACTTC; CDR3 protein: CASSLASLPHEEQYF
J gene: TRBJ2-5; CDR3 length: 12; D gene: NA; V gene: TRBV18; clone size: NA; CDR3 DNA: TGTGCCAGCTCACCCTATCAAGAGACCCAGTACTTC; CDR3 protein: CASSPYQETQYF
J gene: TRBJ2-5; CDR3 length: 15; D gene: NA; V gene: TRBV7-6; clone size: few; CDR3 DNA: TGTGCCAGCAGCTTACCCCAACTCGGTCAAGAGACCCAGTACTTC; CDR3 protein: CASSLPQLGQETQYF
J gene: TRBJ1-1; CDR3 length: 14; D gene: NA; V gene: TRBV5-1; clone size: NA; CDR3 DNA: TGCGCCAGCAGCTCCCGGGCCCGGGGGACTGAAGCTTTCTTT; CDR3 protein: CASSSRARGTEAFF
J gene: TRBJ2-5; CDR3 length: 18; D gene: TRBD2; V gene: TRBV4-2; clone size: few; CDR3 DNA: TGTGCCAGCAGCCAAGATCCCGCGGGACTAGCGGGGAAAGAGACCCAGTACTTC; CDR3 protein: CASSQDPAGLAGKETQYF
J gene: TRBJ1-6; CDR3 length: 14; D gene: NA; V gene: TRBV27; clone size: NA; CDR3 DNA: TGTGCCAGCAGTTTACTCGGGAGAGGTTCACCCCTCCACTTT; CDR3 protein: CASSLLGRGSPLHF